The rows below give T cell receptor beta chains drawn from one sample of a study of patients and donors after allogeneic stem cell transplantation. From the RT-PCR reads, TCRdb called clonotypes with MiXCR, one entry per CDR3 protein. The top ten clones hold 2.6% of a sample with approximately 88,000 distinct CDR3 sequences, around 5% of them seen once. The sample comprised blood, either unsorted or a sorted T cell fraction (not recorded which). The receptors were sampled from a human donor who was either an allogeneic HSCT recipient or a stem cell or donor lymphocyte infusion donor (not recorded which). It is not recorded whose cells these are; they may come from a transplant donor. Each CDR3 is given with its conserved first and last residue.

v_gene	j_gene	CDR3aa
TRBV10-1	TRBJ2-1	CASSESYYNEQFF
TRBV5-6	TRBJ2-7	CASSLWGRDRSSYEQYF
TRBV7-8	TRBJ1-2	CASSPRDTSYGYTF
TRBV19	TRBJ1-1	CASSIEGLPTEAFF
TRBV12-3/TRBV12-4	TRBJ1-2	CASSSDRGLYGYTF
TRBV15	TRBJ1-2	CATSRDYPGTDYGYTF
TRBV10-1	TRBJ1-5	CASSEAGVNQPQHF
TRBV3-1	TRBJ2-1	CASSQLAGEQFF
TRBV5-5	TRBJ2-1	CASSTSGGALEQFF
TRBV3-1	TRBJ1-2	CASRFLIDRGGNYGYTF
TRBV9	TRBJ1-1	CASSVDGRDTEAFF
TRBV13	TRBJ2-2	CASSSTSGIANTGELFF
TRBV5-1	TRBJ2-7	CASSRDGTSYEQYF
TRBV6-5	TRBJ1-6	CASSSPGQGRSPLHF
TRBV5-1	TRBJ2-1	CASSSGQGVTNEQFF
TRBV29-1	TRBJ2-3	CSVGFIANAADTQYF
TRBV6-1	TRBJ1-4	CASSWDIRSTNEKLFF
TRBV12-3/TRBV12-4	TRBJ1-1	CASFPTGTNTEAFF
TRBV20-1	TRBJ2-3	CSASIFGQNTDTQYF
TRBV28	TRBJ2-6	CASSKDRGSGANVLTF
TRBV6-1	TRBJ1-4	CASSERLSAVSNEKLFF
TRBV9	TRBJ2-3	CASSVRVSRTDTQYF
TRBV4-1	TRBJ2-7	CASSQPTRTSSYEQYF
TRBV7-9	TRBJ1-6	CASSSHDDRGAGSPLHF
TRBV19	TRBJ1-5	CASRPAGGWNNQPQHF
TRBV20-1	TRBJ2-1	CSARGPSGGYNEQFF
TRBV7-9	TRBJ2-1	CASSFRTSGRNEQFF
TRBV7-6	TRBJ1-3	CASSIYRPNSGNTIYF
TRBV28	TRBJ1-5	CASSLGYRGRGNQPQHF
TRBV5-4	TRBJ2-3	CASSKDSTDTQYF
TRBV12-3/TRBV12-4	TRBJ1-6	CASSFDWGNNSPLHF
TRBV20-1	TRBJ1-6	CSAKVQGAPLHF
TRBV9	TRBJ2-6	CASRREGAGPLSGANVLTF
TRBV10-2	TRBJ2-2	CASKPGGGGATGELFF
TRBV19	TRBJ1-2	CASNFRGGYGYTF
TRBV20-1	TRBJ2-5	CSARDQTGRQETQYF
TRBV12-3/TRBV12-4	TRBJ1-1	CASSLRAGTGRNTEAFF
TRBV7-8	TRBJ2-1	CASSLTSGGANEQFF
TRBV4-1	TRBJ2-2	CASSQGGLAGRANTGELFF
TRBV2	TRBJ2-7	CASRVRGDEQYF
TRBV4-2	TRBJ2-1	CASSLGSGNEQFF
TRBV29-1	TRBJ2-7	CSVRGTALSEQYF
TRBV6-1	TRBJ1-2	CASSEGQQDRYTF
TRBV21-1	TRBJ2-1	CASSALADSYNEQFF
TRBV29-1	TRBJ2-6	CSVVWAGASPSGANVLTF
TRBV7-7	TRBJ2-2	CASSWLTGELFF
TRBV7-8	TRBJ2-1	CASSLVQGASRNEQFF
TRBV28	TRBJ2-7	CASSLSGTLGEQYF
TRBV27	TRBJ1-2	CASSPMGQGFDYGYTF
TRBV11-1	TRBJ2-1	CASSLPPRLAGVRNEQFF
TRBV18	TRBJ1-1	CASSPRGGERGTEAFF
TRBV7-3	TRBJ2-3	CASGLGGIGNTDTQYF
TRBV7-9	TRBJ1-2	CASSFGTGHRPYGYTF
TRBV20-1	TRBJ2-3	CSATGGGTNTDTQYF
TRBV12-3/TRBV12-4	TRBJ1-2	CASSLVLRQGAYGYTF
TRBV7-9	TRBJ2-7	CASSRGDRGNEQYF
TRBV20-1	TRBJ2-7	CSARIASGLAGGRLYEQYF
TRBV30	TRBJ2-6	CAWSGSGANVLTF
TRBV19	TRBJ2-1	CASTPTSGRTYNEQFF
TRBV19	TRBJ1-2	CASSTLGGPNYGYTF